Shown below are 9 T cell receptor beta chains from a single sample sequenced in a study of identical twins. Via MiXCR, TCRdb re-called the 5' RACE reads, giving one row per CDR3 protein. The data hold 1.5 million to 2 million distinct CDR3 sequences, with about 30% observed a single time. The specimen was cord blood. The receptors stem from a newborn girl in good health.

This clonotype occurred a few times. The chain is built from TRBV11-2 and TRBJ1-4, with 8 bases fitting TRBD1. CDR1 and CDR2 (germline): SGHAT, FQNNGV. CDR3 length: 15 amino acids. V lost 5 bases to trimming and J lost 4 bases; unmatched junction nucleotides: 6. This chain's CDR3 is CASSEGTGLNEKLFF. The CDR3 region has the DNA TGTGCCAGCAGCGAAGGGACAGGCCTTAATGAAAAACTGTTTTTT.

The chain employs TRBV28 and TRBJ2-2; weak D call: TRBD2 (6 bases). Germline-derived CDR1 and CDR2 are MDHEN and SYDVKM. Trimming cost V 6 bases and J 1 base, with 9 bases left between them. CDR3 length: 14 residues. CDR3 region: CASSRSGNTGELFF. The CDR3 DNA reads TGTGCCAGCAGCCGTAGCGGGAACACCGGGGAGCTGTTTTTT.

This clonotype has more than one count but fewer than ten. V and J are TRBV20-1 and TRBJ2-1, with 11 nucleotides matching TRBD2. The germline gives CDR1 DFQATT, CDR2 SNEGSKA (reference sequence). V lost 6 bases and J lost 2; bases outside the gene matches: 12. The length of the CDR3 is 17 residues. CDR3 DNA sequence: TGCAGTGCCACTGGGGCTAGCGGGGGGTCCCCCTACAATGAGCAGTTCTTC. It is translated as CSATGASGGSPYNEQFF.

Ten or more counts support this clonotype. This chain uses TRBV25-1 with TRBJ2-7; 7 bases agree with TRBD2. CDR3 length: 12 amino acids. Germline assignment: CDR1 MGHDK and CDR2 SYGVNS. After removal of 8 bases from V and 5 bases from J, the junction contained 6 bases not matched to a gene. CDR3 region: CASARTSHEQYF. CDR3 coding DNA: TGTGCCAGCGCTAGGACTAGTCACGAGCAGTACTTC.

This clonotype has just a few counts. V and J are TRBV28 and TRBJ1-1; D remains unclear. The germline CDR1 and CDR2 sequences are MDHEN and SYDVKM. V lost 5 bases and J 5 bases, leaving 12 bases between the germline ends. This CDR3 spans 13 amino acids. The CDR3 region has the DNA TGTGCCAGCAGTCCAATAGGTTATACTGAAGCTTTCTTT. Protein: CASSPIGYTEAFF.

This clonotype was detected only a few times. DNA for the CDR3: TGTGCCAGCAGTTTATTGTCCCCGTCCTACAATGAGCAGTTCTTC. It yields the protein CASSLLSPSYNEQFF. The rearrangement links TRBV27 to TRBJ2-1; D is ambiguous. The length of the CDR3 is 15 residues. V dropped 1 base and J dropped 1 base, with 8 bases sitting between them. The V gene's germline CDR1 is MNHEY and CDR2 SMNVEV (reference sequence).

This chain connects TRBV5-8 to TRBJ2-1; D might be TRBD2 (5 bases). V was clipped by 4 bases and J by 0 bases, with 17 bases between them. Germline CDR1 reads SGHTS; CDR2 reads YDEGEE. This CDR3 has 17 amino acids. DNA of the CDR3: TGTGCCAGCAGCGGAAGACTACGACCCCTCTCCTACAATGAGCAGTTCTTC. As protein: CASSGRLRPLSYNEQFF.

This clonotype was counted a few times. The CDR3 protein is CSVGGGNTIYF. The CDR3 DNA is TGCAGCGTTGGAGGGGGAAACACCATATATTTT. The V call is TRBV29-1, the J call TRBJ1-3; the D is unclear. With 4 bases removed from V and 4 bases from J, the gap between germline ends came to 5 bases. Germline CDR1 is SQVTM and CDR2 is ANQGSEA. CDR3 length: 11 residues. The full variable domain, in which reference TRBV29-1 and TRBJ1-3 provide the parts outside the CDR3, is SAVISQKPSRDICQRGTSLTIQCQVDSQVTMMFWYRQQPGQSLTLIATANQGSEATYESGFVIDKFPISRPNLTFSTLTVSNMSPEDSSIYLCSVGGGNTIYFGEGSWLTVV.

This clonotype was recorded many times. This rearrangement joins TRBV29-1 to TRBJ1-2; D is unclear. Per the germline V gene, CDR1 is SQVTM and CDR2 is ANQGSEA. The CDR3 runs 9 residues. Trimming left V 4 bases short and J 5 bases short, with 2 bases between. This CDR3 is CSVGYGYTF. CDR3 sequence (DNA): TGCAGCGTTGGGTATGGCTACACCTTC.